Listed below are T cell receptor beta chains from one sample, sequenced in a study of control samples from healthy donors and cancer patients. Profiling relied on immunoSEQ multiplex PCR, and the TCRdb table lists in-frame clones only, not all of them. The data hold about 120,000 clones, with around nine tenths observed a single time. The sequencing sample was made of blood. These receptors all come from a man aged 25 to 45 in good health. Each CDR3 is given with its conserved first and last residue. The order of the fields is CDR3 length, D gene, J gene, V gene, clone size, CDR3 DNA, CDR3 protein. The D gene is left open where the match is weak. Clone size is shown for a subset of rows, as once, few, many or a class of expanded clone.

16,.,TRBJ1-2,TRBV11-2,.,TGTGCCAGCAGCTCGACCCACGGGCTCGGACTCTATGGCTACACCTTC,CASSSTHGLGLYGYTF
11,.,TRBJ1-3,TRBV5-5,.,TGTGCCAGCATCGTGGGAAACACCATATATTTT,CASIVGNTIYF
13,.,TRBJ2-5,TRBV18,.,TGTGCCAGCTCACCGGAACAGCAAGAGACCCAGTACTTC,CASSPEQQETQYF
11,.,TRBJ2-7,TRBV29-1,.,TGCAGCGTTGCCGACAACTACGAGCAGTACTTC,CSVADNYEQYF
14,.,TRBJ1-5,TRBV28,.,TGTGCCAGCAGTTTATGGACGGGGAATCAGCCCCAGCATTTT,CASSLWTGNQPQHF
14,.,TRBJ2-5,TRBV11-1,.,TGTGCCAGCAGCTTAGGGGCAGGCCAAGAGACCCAGTACTTC,CASSLGAGQETQYF
13,.,TRBJ2-2,TRBV12-5,.,TGTGCTAGTGGTTTGAGAAACACCGGGGAGCTGTTTTTT,CASGLRNTGELFF
13,.,TRBJ2-5,TRBV30,.,TGTGCCTGGATGGAGGAAGGGTGGGAGACCCAGTACTTC,CAWMEEGWETQYF
17,TRBD2,TRBJ2-5,TRBV3-1/TRBV3-2,.,TGTGCCAGCAGCCAAGATCTAGCGGGGTATCTCTCAGAGACCCAGTACTTC,CASSQDLAGYLSETQYF
14,TRBD1,TRBJ1-6,TRBV6-5,.,TGTGCCAGCAGTTCCGGGACAGCTAATTCACCCCTCCACTTT,CASSSGTANSPLHF
15,TRBD1,TRBJ1-6,TRBV6-5,.,TGTGCCAGCAGCGATGCCGGGACAGGCAATTCACCCCTCCACTTT,CASSDAGTGNSPLHF
11,.,TRBJ2-7,TRBV7-2,.,TGTGCCAGCAGCCCCTCCTACGAGCAGTACTTC,CASSPSYEQYF
13,TRBD1,TRBJ1-2,TRBV24-1,few,TGTGCCACCCAGGGGGCAGACAACTATGGCTACACCTTC,CATQGADNYGYTF
14,TRBD1,TRBJ2-7,TRBV11-1,.,TGTGCCAGCAGCACGGGACAGGGTACCTACGAGCAGTACTTC,CASSTGQGTYEQYF
15,.,TRBJ1-1,TRBV5-1,.,TGCGCCAGCAGCTTAATCGGGGGGGTCTACACTGAAGCTTTCTTT,CASSLIGGVYTEAFF